This is a list of T cell receptor beta chains from one sample in a study of shared clonotypes between healthy human individuals. Data came from immunoSEQ multiplex PCR; TCRdb stores just in-frame clones and leaves some out. Among about 2 million clones listed, approximately 95% were seen once. What was sequenced was naive CD8+ T cells sorted from blood. These receptors were obtained from a man younger than 30 in good health. CDR3s include the opening cysteine and the closing phenylalanine or tryptophan.

CDR3aa: CSAAGTSGNSYEQYF; v_gene: TRBV29-1; j_gene: TRBJ2-7
CDR3aa: CASRLKTSGGARETQYF; v_gene: TRBV28; j_gene: TRBJ2-5
CDR3aa: CASSQDIGGYEQYF; v_gene: TRBV7-9; j_gene: TRBJ2-7
CDR3aa: CASSLYERTSYEQYF; v_gene: TRBV5-6; j_gene: TRBJ2-7
CDR3aa: CAWASGGGDTQYF; v_gene: TRBV30; j_gene: TRBJ2-3
CDR3aa: CASSSPQYF; v_gene: TRBV3-1/TRBV3-2; j_gene: TRBJ2-5
CDR3aa: CASSLGEGEQYF; v_gene: TRBV5-4; j_gene: TRBJ2-7
CDR3aa: CASSLGTEAFF; v_gene: TRBV5-6; j_gene: TRBJ1-1
CDR3aa: CASSESRPTGELFF; v_gene: TRBV10-1; j_gene: TRBJ2-2
CDR3aa: CASSPGSKVYEQYF; v_gene: TRBV11-2; j_gene: TRBJ2-7
CDR3aa: CASSWTGGVTDTQYF; v_gene: TRBV5-1; j_gene: TRBJ2-3
CDR3aa: CASSQEGGDEQFF; v_gene: TRBV4-2; j_gene: TRBJ2-1
CDR3aa: CASSRGELSEAFF; v_gene: TRBV6-5; j_gene: TRBJ1-1
CDR3aa: CASSKLRDSRDEQYF; v_gene: TRBV6-1; j_gene: TRBJ2-7
CDR3aa: CASSIGGGKQPQHF; v_gene: TRBV19; j_gene: TRBJ1-5
CDR3aa: CASSQDAFMAGQETQYF; v_gene: TRBV4-1; j_gene: TRBJ2-5
CDR3aa: CASSVQGLYEQYF; v_gene: TRBV13; j_gene: TRBJ2-7
CDR3aa: CASSPGLAGYEQYF; v_gene: TRBV25-1; j_gene: TRBJ2-7
CDR3aa: CASRGGTGGPYEQYF; v_gene: TRBV2; j_gene: TRBJ2-7
CDR3aa: CAWTPRVGSWTDEQYF; v_gene: TRBV30; j_gene: TRBJ2-7
CDR3aa: CASSLLAGSTDTQYF; v_gene: TRBV6-5; j_gene: TRBJ2-3
CDR3aa: CASSDSGTDTGELFF; v_gene: TRBV7-9; j_gene: TRBJ2-2
CDR3aa: CASSVGTGETDTQYF; v_gene: TRBV9; j_gene: TRBJ2-3
CDR3aa: CASSLMSQTKGNTIYF; v_gene: TRBV7-3; j_gene: TRBJ1-3
CDR3aa: CASSLSVQETQYF; v_gene: TRBV7-9; j_gene: TRBJ2-5
CDR3aa: CASSIDQTSGANVLTF; v_gene: TRBV19; j_gene: TRBJ2-6
CDR3aa: CASSVWAGGITDTQYF; v_gene: TRBV9; j_gene: TRBJ2-3
CDR3aa: CASSQVAGGPNEQFF; v_gene: TRBV4-1; j_gene: TRBJ2-1
CDR3aa: CASSVEFTGELFF; v_gene: TRBV9; j_gene: TRBJ2-2
CDR3aa: CASSLEVGGWSPLHF; v_gene: TRBV11-2; j_gene: TRBJ1-6
CDR3aa: CASSLVSGGVYEQYF; v_gene: TRBV7-9; j_gene: TRBJ2-7
CDR3aa: CRVSGKYGYTF; v_gene: TRBV29-1; j_gene: TRBJ1-2
CDR3aa: CATRVGGTYEQYF; v_gene: TRBV19; j_gene: TRBJ2-7
CDR3aa: CASSLEAGAYQPQHF; v_gene: TRBV11-2; j_gene: TRBJ1-5
CDR3aa: CASSYSGRNTEAFF; v_gene: TRBV6-5; j_gene: TRBJ1-1
CDR3aa: CASKVGEGTEAFF; v_gene: TRBV5-1; j_gene: TRBJ1-1
CDR3aa: CASSPAHPQGRRHEQYF; v_gene: TRBV7-7; j_gene: TRBJ2-7
CDR3aa: CASGSSGRASDEQFF; v_gene: TRBV27; j_gene: TRBJ2-1
CDR3aa: CASSADRRQETQYF; v_gene: TRBV7-9; j_gene: TRBJ2-5
CDR3aa: CASRRDTDTQYF; v_gene: TRBV11-2; j_gene: TRBJ2-3
CDR3aa: CASSYTGGGYGYTF; v_gene: TRBV6-5; j_gene: TRBJ1-2
CDR3aa: CASSSSRGGVPFYGYTF; v_gene: TRBV5-4; j_gene: TRBJ1-2
CDR3aa: CASSHNPDSSYEQYF; v_gene: TRBV7-9; j_gene: TRBJ2-7
CDR3aa: CASSLGLRETQYF; v_gene: TRBV27; j_gene: TRBJ2-5
CDR3aa: CASRDGRGGVGEKLFF; v_gene: TRBV5-8; j_gene: TRBJ1-4
CDR3aa: CASSETYEQYF; v_gene: TRBV2; j_gene: TRBJ2-7
CDR3aa: CASSFGLVYRTGELFF; v_gene: TRBV5-6; j_gene: TRBJ2-2
CDR3aa: CASSPPEGPNTEAFF; v_gene: TRBV6-5; j_gene: TRBJ1-1
CDR3aa: CASSLEQGTDTQYF; v_gene: TRBV11-2; j_gene: TRBJ2-3
CDR3aa: CASSLGGGSVYEQFF; v_gene: TRBV7-9; j_gene: TRBJ2-1
CDR3aa: CASSSPGSVYEQYF; v_gene: TRBV28; j_gene: TRBJ2-7
CDR3aa: CAWSTDQETQYF; v_gene: TRBV30; j_gene: TRBJ2-5
CDR3aa: CAWRTRGQDTQYF; v_gene: TRBV30; j_gene: TRBJ2-3
CDR3aa: CASGYGTGVPYEQYF; v_gene: TRBV12-5; j_gene: TRBJ2-7
CDR3aa: CASAPRTVNTGELFF; v_gene: TRBV12-5; j_gene: TRBJ2-2
CDR3aa: CASRKRGVDTQYF; v_gene: TRBV2; j_gene: TRBJ2-3
CDR3aa: CASSLADVGPGLYEQYF; v_gene: TRBV5-8; j_gene: TRBJ2-7
CDR3aa: CASMPTGLSQPQHF; v_gene: TRBV28; j_gene: TRBJ1-5